These 14 T cell receptor beta chains share one sample of origin, sequenced in a study of graft-versus-host responses after intestinal transplantation. Repertoires were generated with immunoSEQ multiplex PCR, while TCRdb's copy carries only in-frame clones and drops some. The table has 70,000 to 95,000 clones, around 93% seen once. No antigen has been assigned to these receptors. The sample consisted of unstimulated CD8+ T cells sorted from spleen or lymph node cells, taken before transplant. All receptors derive from a human donor who was the organ donor for an intestinal transplant.

The chain links TRBV19 to TRBJ2-7, with 7 bases that match TRBD2. V was clipped by 5 bases and J by 2 bases; unmatched bases: 6. Germline assignment: CDR1 LNHDA and CDR2 SQIVND (reference sequence). This CDR3 contains 14 residues. CDR3 in amino acids: CASSPSSGAYEQYF. The DNA of the CDR3 is TGTGCCAGTAGTCCCTCTAGCGGAGCCTACGAGCAGTACTTC. The variable domain in full, completed from reference TRBV19 and TRBJ2-7, reads DGGITQSPKYLFRKEGQNVTLSCEQNLNHDAMYWYRQDPGQGLRLIYYSQIVNDFQKGDIAEGYSVSREKKESFPLTVTSAQKNPTAFYLCASSPSSGAYEQYFGPGTRLTVT.

This rearrangement joins TRBV11-2 to TRBJ1-5; 8 bases align to TRBD1. V trimming: 4 bases; J trimming: 4 bases; junction bases outside the gene matches: 12. The V gene's germline CDR1 is SGHAT and CDR2 FQNNGV. The CDR3 has 17 residues. CDR3 sequence (DNA): TGTGCCAGCAGCTACTCTACCGGGACAGGAACAAATCAGCCCCAGCATTTT. Its protein is CASSYSTGTGTNQPQHF. Complete variable domain (other parts from reference TRBV11-2 and TRBJ1-5): EAGVAQSPRYKIIEKRQSVAFWCNPISGHATLYWYQQILGQGPKLLIQFQNNGVVDDSQLPKDRFSAERLKGVDSTLKIQPAKLEDSAVYLCASSYSTGTGTNQPQHFGDGTRLSIL.

V is TRBV7-3 and J is TRBJ2-3; 7 bases line up with TRBD2. Per germline, CDR1 SGHTA and CDR2 FQGTGA. CDR3 size: 15 residues. V lost 5 bases to trimming and J lost 0 bases; unmatched junction nucleotides: 5. The CDR3 coding sequence is TGTGCCAGCAGCCCCGGGACTATTAGCACAGATACGCAGTATTTT. It encodes CASSPGTISTDTQYF. The full variable domain, its missing parts supplied by reference TRBV7-3 and TRBJ2-3, is GAGVSQTPSNKVTEKGKYVELRCDPISGHTALYWYRQSLGQGPEFLIYFQGTGAADDSGLPNDRFFAVRPEGSVSTLKIQRTERGDSAVYLCASSPGTISTDTQYFGPGTRLTVL.

The V and J genes are TRBV5-4 and TRBJ2-2, with D possibly matching TRBD1 (6 bases). CDR3 size: 14 residues. Trimming stripped 3 bases from V and 1 base from J, with 7 bases between. Germline V gene lookup returns CDR1 SGHNT and CDR2 YYREEE (reference sequence). The CDR3 loop reads CASSWTENTGELFF. The CDR3 DNA reads as TGTGCCAGCAGCTGGACAGAGAACACCGGGGAGCTGTTTTTT.

The chain combines TRBV6-1 with TRBJ2-2; weak D call: TRBD2 (5 bases). The CDR3 has 17 amino acids. V was cut by 3 bases and J by 4 bases, with 18 bases left in between. CDR1 and CDR2 from the germline V gene are MNHNS and SASEGT. CDR3 residues: CASSEAIARVSTGELFF. The CDR3 DNA reads TGTGCCAGCAGTGAGGCTATAGCGCGGGTGAGCACCGGGGAGCTGTTTTTT.

The V call is TRBV4-3, the J call TRBJ2-5; D possibly corresponds to TRBD2 (5 bases). The CDR3 consists of 16 residues. Germline CDR1 reads LGHNA; CDR2 reads YSLEER. V was trimmed by 0 bases and J by 5 bases, leaving 16 bases between them. CDR3 in amino acids: CASSQDPLAMGETQYF. The DNA of the CDR3 is TGCGCCAGCAGCCAAGATCCTCTAGCTATGGGGGAGACCCAGTACTTC.

The V gene is TRBV19, the J gene TRBJ2-7; 8 bases fit TRBD2. CDR1 and CDR2 from the germline V gene are LNHDA and SQIVND (reference sequence). The CDR3 is 15 amino acids. V lost 1 base, J lost 2 bases, and 4 bases stayed unmatched. The CDR3 is CASSIGPGGAYEQYF. The CDR3 DNA reads as TGTGCCAGTAGTATAGGCCCGGGAGGGGCCTACGAGCAGTACTTC.

The V and J genes are TRBV5-1 and TRBJ2-1, with D unresolved. CDR1 is SGHRS, CDR2 YFSETQ, per germline. The ends were cut back, 1 base at V and 2 bases at J, with 7 bases in the middle. This CDR3 has 14 amino acids. CDR3 coding DNA: TGCGCCAGCAGCTTGCCCAGAACCTACAATGAGCAGTTCTTC. Protein sequence: CASSLPRTYNEQFF.

This chain connects TRBV5-4 to TRBJ1-2; D possibly corresponds to TRBD1 (5 bases). The CDR3 runs to 16 residues. Looked up from germline, CDR1 is SGHNT and CDR2 is YYREEE (reference sequence). Trimming removed 1 base from V and 0 bases from J, with 13 bases in between. This CDR3 reads CASSLRPGGANYGYTF. CDR3 nucleotide sequence: TGTGCCAGCAGCTTGCGCCCGGGGGGGGCTAACTATGGCTACACCTTC.

The chain couples TRBV6-5 to TRBJ2-7, with a weak D call TRBD2 (5 bases). Trimming took off 0 bases at V and 4 bases at J, with 13 bases between the two ends. CDR1 and CDR2 from the germline V gene are MNHEY and SVGAGI. CDR3 length: 15 residues. This CDR3 is CASSYSHPTSYEQYF. The CDR3 nucleotides are TGTGCCAGCAGTTACTCGCACCCTACTAGTTACGAGCAGTACTTC.

V usage is TRBV10-3 and J usage is TRBJ1-1; D is unresolved. The V end lost 6 bases, the J end lost 0 bases, and 5 bases lay between the germline ends. Germline V lookup: CDR1 ENHRY, CDR2 SYGVKD. The CDR3 loop spans 12 amino acids. This CDR3 reads CAIRAMNTEAFF. CDR3 nucleotides: TGTGCCATCAGAGCTATGAACACTGAAGCTTTCTTT.

V usage is TRBV7-9 and J usage is TRBJ2-7, with unresolved D. Trimming stripped 5 bases from V and 6 bases from J, with 8 bases between. CDR3 length: 11 amino acids. Germline V gene sequence: CDR1 SEHNR, CDR2 FQNEAQ (reference sequence). The CDR3 loop reads CASSPGGEQYF. CDR3 sequence (DNA): TGTGCCAGCAGCCCAGGTGGCGAGCAGTACTTC.

This clone was observed a few times. The chain recombines TRBV4-1 with TRBJ2-7; 8 nucleotides agree with TRBD1. V trimming: 4 bases; J trimming: 6 bases; junction bases outside the gene matches: 5. Per germline, CDR1 MGHRA and CDR2 YSYEKL. The CDR3 contains 13 residues. The CDR3 sequence is CASSLPGGGEQYF. The CDR3, as DNA: TGCGCCAGCAGCCTCCCAGGGGGCGGCGAGCAGTACTTC.

The chain combines TRBV4-1 with TRBJ2-3; unclear D gene. Between the trimmed V and J ends, which lost 0 bases and 5 bases, there was a span of 9 bases. The CDR3 consists of 14 residues. The V gene's germline CDR1 is MGHRA and CDR2 YSYEKL. The CDR3 sequence is CASSQERLLDTQYF. In DNA, the CDR3 is TGCGCCAGCAGCCAAGAGCGACTCCTAGATACGCAGTATTTT.